The text below deals with one T cell receptor beta chain. The antigen is undetermined. This record belongs to a study of regulatory T cells in long-lasting Graves disease. Study conclusions and caveats: Clonotypes that were public and shared totalled roughly 3,000 in persistent patients versus over 800 in new patients.

Time point reported: newly diagnosed GD, antithyroid drugs for less than 3 months. The TCR library was made from RNA that had been extracted from PBMCs in TRIzol. The CDR3 runs to 13 residues. With V trimmed by 3 bases and J by 8 bases, 6 bases remained unmatched. iRepertoire HTBI primers and Arm-PCR of CDR3 regions built TCR beta libraries. TCRdb reprocessed the multiplex PCR reads via MiXCR and lists one record per CDR3 protein. The sample records around 500,000 distinct CDR3 sequences, roughly 15% being singletons. Separately, the same data were catalogued under a study of T cells in Graves' hyperthyroidism and ophthalmopathy. That work contributes: Exclusion criteria comprised uncontrolled infection, other autoimmune disease, pregnancy or lactation. With the HTBI primer set, the TCR CDR3 went through a first round of RT-PCR. The model predicted ophthalmopathy a median approximately six months before onset.

The specimen comprised peripheral blood mononuclear cells (PBMCs), sampled at new diagnosis, from a patient treated with antithyroid drugs. The chain combines TRBV12-3 or TRBV12-4 with TRBJ2-5; 7 bases map to TRBD1. This clonotype originated in a woman aged 35-60 years with Graves disease. This CDR3 is CASSFGTDLTQYF. The CDR3 bases are TGTGCCAGCAGTTTTGGGACAGACCTAACCCAGTACTTC.